This T cell receptor beta chain was sequenced in a study of CXCR3-negative and CXCR3-positive naive CD8 T cells. Overall study results and limits: Similar levels of surface CD5 were seen between naive subsets; TCR strength was inferred from TRB CDR3 properties. High diversity, comparable across both naive subsets, contrasted with much lower diversity in memory CD8+ cells. CXCR3-negative naive cells had less hydrophobic TRB CDR3s than did CXCR3-positive naive cells.

Germline V gives CDR1 MDHEN, CDR2 SYDVKM. This CDR3 region has 18 residues. UMI-labeled 5' RACE yielded the TRB cDNA libraries. TCRdb reprocessed the 5' RACE reads, with one entry per CDR3 protein and no DNA. The sample totals over 50,000 distinct CDR3 sequences. About this clonotype itself: Its antigen is not known.

The TCR was taken from a human donor in good health. Some clones in this sample may be carry-over from other donors' samples. The material sequenced was naive CXCR3+ CD8+ T cells from blood. The subset denotes: CD45RO-CCR7+CD27+CD95- naive CD8+ T cells expressing CXCR3 (TNR3+). The gene calls are TRBV28 and TRBJ2-7; checking the TCRdb D call of TRBD1 is not possible without DNA. The CDR3: CASSSAPGYSDTPYEQYF.